One sample yielded the 18 T cell receptor beta chains listed below, sequenced in a study of blood T cell repertoires in COVID-19. Method: immunoSEQ multiplex PCR; TCRdb's copy keeps in-frame clones and lacks some. The sample shows about 370,000 clones, roughly nine tenths of them seen only once. The sample comprised PBMCs or T cells enriched from blood (not recorded which). These receptors all come from a woman aged 40 to 55 who had been exposed to COVID-19.

This rearrangement joins TRBV5-1 to TRBJ1-1; weak D call: TRBD1 (5 bases). There are 15 residues in the CDR3. Trimming pared 0 bases from V and 1 base from J, leaving 10 bases between. Germline V CDR1 and CDR2: SGHRS, YFSETQ. CDR3 sequence: CASSLVSGQNTEAFF. As DNA, the CDR3 is TGCGCCAGCAGCTTGGTTTCCGGACAGAACACTGAAGCTTTCTTT. The whole variable domain, filled in from reference TRBV5-1 and TRBJ1-1, reads KAGVTQTPRYLIKTRGQQVTLSCSPISGHRSVSWYQQTPGQGLQFLFEYFSETQRNKGNFPGRFSGRQFSNSRSEMNVSTLELGDSALYLCASSLVSGQNTEAFFGQGTRLTVV.

This chain joins TRBV19 and TRBJ1-2; D might be TRBD1 (5 bases). Trimming took off 4 bases at V and 6 bases at J, with 18 bases between the two ends. The CDR3 extends over 15 amino acids. The germline V gene encodes CDR1 LNHDA and CDR2 SQIVND (reference sequence). CDR3 sequence (DNA): TGTGCCAGTAGTACCCGAGTAGGGGACTCCCATGGCTACACCTTC. Its protein is CASSTRVGDSHGYTF.

This chain connects TRBV19 to TRBJ1-2; tentative D call: TRBD1 (5 bases). The CDR3 is made up of 13 amino acids. Germline V CDR1 and CDR2: LNHDA, SQIVND (reference sequence). Trimming took off 4 bases at V and 8 bases at J, with 14 bases between the two ends. CDR3 residues: CASSTRGGDGYTF. The CDR3 DNA is TGTGCCAGTAGTACCCGCGGAGGGGACGGCTACACCTTC.

The V gene is TRBV6-5, the J gene TRBJ1-1, with 7 nucleotides matching TRBD1. Germline CDR1 and CDR2: MNHEY and SVGAGI. Losses at the gene ends were 6 bases for V and 3 bases for J; bases not matched to a gene: 4. CDR3 length: 13 residues. The CDR3 reads CASRDTGDTEAFF. The CDR3 DNA sequence: TGTGCCAGCAGAGATACAGGGGACACTGAAGCTTTCTTT.

V is TRBV7-9 and J is TRBJ1-4; weak D call: TRBD1 (5 bases). From germline, CDR1 is SEHNR and CDR2 FQNEAQ (reference sequence). The CDR3 is made up of 14 amino acids. Trimming removed 2 bases at V and 2 bases at J, with 6 bases between. The CDR3 DNA reads as TGTGCCAGCAGCTTACGGGGGACTAATGAAAAACTGTTTTTT. It specifies CASSLRGTNEKLFF.

This chain's CDR3 is CASSSTGTTGNEQFF. The CDR3 DNA reads TGTGCCAGCAGTTCCACGGGGACGACAGGTAATGAGCAGTTCTTC. The V and J genes are TRBV6-5 and TRBJ2-1; D is possibly TRBD1 (6 bases). The CDR3 is 15 amino acids. The V gene's germline CDR1 is MNHEY and CDR2 SVGAGI. V lost 4 bases and J lost 7, with 17 bases in between.

The chain carries TRBV30 and TRBJ2-7; a possible D gene is TRBD2 (5 bases). Germline values: CDR1 GTSNPN, CDR2 SVGIG (reference sequence). V was cut by 5 bases and J by 2 bases, with 13 bases left in between. The CDR3 consists of 13 residues. The CDR3 DNA is TGTGCCTGGGAAAACCCGGGGACCTACGAGCAGTACTTC. Protein product: CAWENPGTYEQYF.

The chain is built from TRBV5-4 and TRBJ1-3, with TRBD1 as a possible D gene (6 bases). The ends were cut back, 0 bases at V and 3 bases at J, with 16 bases in the middle. This CDR3 is built from 17 residues. In germline, CDR1 is SGHNT, CDR2 YYREEE (reference sequence). The CDR3 nucleotides read TGTGCCAGCAGCTTGGCCGTCGCAGGGGCTTATGGAAACACCATATATTTT. Translation gives CASSLAVAGAYGNTIYF.

V and J are TRBV2 and TRBJ2-1; TRBD1 agrees at 7 bases. Germline lookup yields CDR1 SNHLY and CDR2 FYNNEI. Losses at the gene ends were 6 bases for V and 9 bases for J; bases not matched to a gene: 14. This CDR3 is 15 amino acids long. The CDR3 here is CASSQGAGGLGEQFF. Written as DNA, the CDR3 is TGTGCCAGCAGCCAAGGGGCAGGGGGTCTCGGTGAGCAGTTCTTC.

Here the CDR3 reads CASSSSSLNNEQFF. The CDR3 coding sequence is TGTGCCAGCAGCTCTAGCTCGTTAAACAATGAGCAGTTCTTC. The rearrangement uses TRBV11-3 and TRBJ2-1; possible D gene TRBD2, 5 bases. Germline assignment: CDR1 SGHNT and CDR2 YENEEA. CDR3 length: 14 residues. Trimming pared 4 bases from V and 5 bases from J, leaving 12 bases between.

The chain couples TRBV2 to TRBJ1-4; D is unresolved. The CDR3 loop spans 16 amino acids. V shed 2 bases and J shed 0 bases, with 10 bases lying between them. Germline lookup yields CDR1 SNHLY and CDR2 FYNNEI. CDR3 nucleotide sequence: TGTGCCAGCAGTGAATGGGTGAGGGCAACTAATGAAAAACTGTTTTTT. This translates into CASSEWVRATNEKLFF.

Only one count was recorded for this clone. The gene calls are TRBV18 and TRBJ2-3; TRBD2 aligns across 9 bases. After removal of 4 bases from V and 4 bases from J, the junction contained 6 bases not matched to a gene. CDR3 length equals 15 residues. Looked up from germline, CDR1 is KGHSH and CDR2 is LQKENI. The CDR3 protein is CASSLVAGVSDTQYF. The CDR3 DNA sequence: TGTGCCAGCTCACTCGTAGCGGGAGTTTCAGATACGCAGTATTTT.

V gene TRBV27 combines with J gene TRBJ1-2; the D is unclear. Trimming stripped 3 bases from V and 4 bases from J, with 9 bases between. There are 13 residues in the CDR3. Per the germline V gene, CDR1 is MNHEY and CDR2 is SMNVEV (reference sequence). The DNA of the CDR3 is TGTGCCAGCAGTTTTAAGAGCGGCTATGGCTACACCTTC. Translating it yields CASSFKSGYGYTF.

This chain connects TRBV21-1 to TRBJ1-5; the tabulated D call, TRBD1, remains unverified against the DNA. TRBV21-1 corresponds to a pseudogene. This CDR3 is built from 15 residues. In DNA, the CDR3 is TGTGCCAGCAGCAAGGGACAGGGGGTCAATCAGCCCCAGCATTTT. Amino acid sequence: CASSKGQGVNQPQHF.

This rearrangement joins TRBV30 to TRBJ2-6, with 9 bases identical to TRBD1. Germline trimming cut 5 bases from V and 3 bases from J; bases unmatched to any gene: 14. CDR3 length equals 18 residues. Germline V lookup: CDR1 GTSNPN, CDR2 SVGIG (reference sequence). The CDR3 nucleotides read TGTGCCTGGTACATGGACAGGGGATCGGTAGTTGGGGCCAACGTCCTGACTTTC. Its protein product is CAWYMDRGSVVGANVLTF.

This chain uses TRBV6-5 with TRBJ2-7; 9 positions match TRBD1. The CDR3 sequence is 14 residues long. With 0 bases clipped from V and 4 bases from J, the junction kept 1 base outside the gene matches. CDR1 MNHEY and CDR2 SVGAGI come from the germline V gene. The CDR3 DNA sequence: TGTGCCAGCAGTTACTCCGGACAGGGGTACGAGCAGTACTTC. It translates to CASSYSGQGYEQYF.

This chain links TRBV7-9 with TRBJ2-1; 7 positions agree with TRBD2. This CDR3 spans 16 amino acids. Per germline, CDR1 SEHNR and CDR2 FQNEAQ (reference sequence). Germline trimming cut 0 bases from V and 6 bases from J; bases unmatched to any gene: 8. Here the CDR3 reads CASSLAVGRVGNEQFF. Here the CDR3 DNA reads TGTGCCAGCAGCTTAGCAGTGGGGAGGGTTGGCAATGAGCAGTTCTTC.

This CDR3 reads CASSLVETGELFF. DNA of the CDR3: TGCGCCAGCAGCTTGGTAGAGACCGGGGAGCTGTTTTTT. This chain joins TRBV5-1 and TRBJ2-2; D is unresolved. Trimming took 0 bases from V and 5 from J, leaving 5 bases between them. Germline CDR1 reads SGHRS; CDR2 reads YFSETQ. The CDR3 sequence is 13 residues long.